One and the same sample provided the 25 T cell receptor beta chains below, sequenced in a study of low-dose radiotherapy and immunotherapy resistance in tumors. Sample time point: before trial treatment. cDNA synthesis used a TRAV/TRBV-specific primer set for both chains. TCRs underwent 20 PCR cycles of amplification with a constant-region primer and V-primer adapter. TCRdb called the reads again in MiXCR, with one record for every CDR3 protein. In the table there are tens of thousands of distinct CDR3 sequences, 9.4% of which are singletons. Sample: PBMCs, taken before treatment. The receptors originated from a male donor with prostate cancer.

This clonotype has at least ten counts. V is TRBV28 and J is TRBJ2-2; the D gene is possibly TRBD2 (6 bases). V dropped 7 bases and J dropped 6 bases, with 12 bases sitting between them. The CDR3 length is 13 residues. Germline CDR1 reads MDHEN; CDR2 reads SYDVKM. The CDR3 loop reads CASTRLVSGELFF. DNA for the CDR3: TGTGCCAGCACCCGACTAGTGTCCGGGGAGCTGTTTTTT. Filled out from reference TRBV28 and TRBJ2-2, the complete variable domain reads DVKVTQSSRYLVKRTGEKVFLECVQDMDHENMFWYRQDPGLGLRLIYFSYDVKMKEKGDIPEGYSVSREKKERFSLILESASTNQTSMYLCASTRLVSGELFFGEGSRLTVL.

This clonotype showed up many times. The chain recombines TRBV6-2 or TRBV6-3 with TRBJ2-1; weak D call: TRBD1 (6 bases). Germline assignment: CDR1 MNHEY and CDR2 SVGEGT. This CDR3 is 15 amino acids long. Trimming cost V 5 bases and J 5 bases, with 16 bases left between them. The CDR3 loop is CASSEDRQVNNEQFF. CDR3 nucleotides: TGTGCCAGCAGTGAAGACCGACAGGTGAACAATGAGCAGTTCTTC.

This clonotype was seen at least ten times. V gene TRBV20-1 combines with J gene TRBJ2-5, with TRBD2 matching over 8 bases. Germline-derived CDR1 and CDR2 are DFQATT and SNEGSKA (reference sequence). The CDR3 extends over 13 amino acids. The V segment lost 5 bases and the J segment 5 bases; nucleotides outside the gene matches: 7. The CDR3 reads CSASPGGIETQYF. The CDR3 DNA sequence: TGCAGTGCTTCTCCGGGGGGGATCGAGACCCAGTACTTC.

V and J are TRBV19 and TRBJ2-3; 7 nucleotides match TRBD2. The CDR3 runs 14 residues. J was trimmed by 0 bases and V by 6 bases; bases with no gene match: 3. The germline V gene encodes CDR1 LNHDA and CDR2 SQIVND (reference sequence). The CDR3 region has the DNA TGTGCCAGTAGCCGAGCGGGAAGCACAGATACGCAGTATTTT. Its translation is CASSRAGSTDTQYF.

This clonotype was seen many times. The chain couples TRBV5-3 to TRBJ2-5; D gene unclear. TRBV5-3 is known as an ORF, though its function is uncertain. V was trimmed by 8 bases and J by 4 bases, leaving 21 bases between them. The CDR3 runs 15 residues. DNA of the CDR3: TGTGCCAGCAGCCGTGCCGGAGTAGATTTAGAGACCCAGTACTTC. It encodes CASSRAGVDLETQYF.

This clonotype appeared many times. The genes are TRBV6-5 and TRBJ2-7; TRBD2 might be the D (6 bases). V lost 5 bases, J lost 7 bases, and 15 bases lay in between. Germline CDR1 reads MNHEY; CDR2 reads SVGAGI. The CDR3 is 13 residues long. The CDR3 protein is CASSLDWAGEQYF. Written as DNA, the CDR3 is TGTGCCAGCAGTCTAGACTGGGCGGGGGAGCAGTACTTC.

Many counts were recorded for this clonotype. The CDR3 DNA is TGCGCCAGCAGCTTGGGCCCAGAGAAACTGAACACTGAAGCTTTCTTT. It codes for CASSLGPEKLNTEAFF. The gene calls are TRBV5-1 and TRBJ1-1; D gene unclear. CDR1 is SGHRS, CDR2 YFSETQ, per germline. V dropped 0 bases and J dropped 0 bases, with 12 bases sitting between them. CDR3 length: 16 amino acids.

This clonotype was counted many times. The J gene is TRBJ1-2, the V gene TRBV7-9, with D hard to call. Between the trimmed V and J ends, which lost 5 bases and 0 bases, there was a span of 13 bases. This CDR3 is built from 15 residues. Germline V gene lookup returns CDR1 SEHNR and CDR2 FQNEAQ (reference sequence). DNA for the CDR3: TGTGCCAGCAGCCTAACCGGAGTAGCTAACTATGGCTACACCTTC. Its protein is CASSLTGVANYGYTF. The full variable domain, in which reference TRBV7-9 and TRBJ1-2 provide the parts outside the CDR3, is DTGVSQNPRHKITKRGQNVTFRCDPISEHNRLYWYRQTLGQGPEFLTYFQNEAQLEKSRLLSDRFSAERPKGSFSTLEIQRTEQGDSAMYLCASSLTGVANYGYTFGSGTRLTVV.

The table lists this clonotype with many counts. The V gene is TRBV4-1, the J gene TRBJ2-1; D perhaps matches TRBD2 (5 bases). Per the germline V gene, CDR1 is MGHRA and CDR2 is YSYEKL. This CDR3 has 15 amino acids. V dropped 0 bases and J dropped 12 bases, with 18 bases sitting between them. The DNA for the CDR3 is TGCGCCAGCAGCCAAGAAGGCGGGCCGGGTCGGGGGCAGTTCTTC. It specifies CASSQEGGPGRGQFF.

Many counts were recorded for this clonotype. The CDR3 DNA follows: TGCAGTGCTAGAGTATTGGGAGGAACCGGGGAGCTGTTTTTT. Translated: CSARVLGGTGELFF. V is TRBV20-1 and J is TRBJ2-2; D perhaps matches TRBD2 (6 bases). Germline V gene data show CDR1 as DFQATT and CDR2 as SNEGSKA (reference sequence). The CDR3 covers 14 residues. Trimming pared 1 base from V and 5 bases from J, leaving 11 bases between.

This clonotype has at least ten counts. This chain joins TRBV7-2 and TRBJ2-1; 15 bases agree with TRBD2. V gave up 0 bases and J gave up 1 base; unmatched junction bases: 1. The CDR3 is made up of 18 amino acids. Germline V gene lookup returns CDR1 SGHTA and CDR2 FQGNSA. For the CDR3, the DNA is TGTGCCAGCAGCTTAGCGGGGACTAGCGGGAGGTCCTACAATGAGCAGTTCTTC. This encodes CASSLAGTSGRSYNEQFF. Drawing the rest from reference TRBV7-2 and TRBJ2-1, the complete variable domain is GAGVSQSPSNKVTEKGKDVELRCDPISGHTALYWYRQSLGQGLEFLIYFQGNSAPDKSGLPSDRFSAERTGGSVSTLTIQRTQQEDSAVYLCASSLAGTSGRSYNEQFFGPGTRLTVL.

Comments on this clonotype: No conserved phenylalanine or tryptophan ends this CDR3, so it is likely a read error. The chain carries TRBV3-1 and TRBJ2-1; the match to TRBD2 covers 11 bases. After removal of 4 bases from V and 5 bases from J, the junction contained 10 bases not matched to a gene. From germline, CDR1 is LGHDT and CDR2 YNNKEL (reference sequence). There are 17 residues in the CDR3. The CDR3 DNA sequence: TGTGCCAGCAGCCGAGACCTAGCGGGAGGCCCCAACAATGAGCAGTTCTTG. Its protein is CASSRDLAGGPNNEQFL.

This clonotype occurred many times. This chain joins TRBV21-1 and TRBJ1-1. TRBV21-1 represents a pseudogene. The CDR3 consists of 16 residues. As DNA, the CDR3 is TGTGCCAGCAGCAAAGCTGGAACAGACGCAAACACTGAAGCTTTCTTT. As protein: CASSKAGTDANTEAFF.

There are many counts of this clonotype. V and J are TRBV9 and TRBJ1-2; TRBD1 matches at 7 bases. The V gene end was trimmed by 4 bases and the J gene end by 3 bases; junction bases not matched to a gene: 9. The CDR3 is 15 amino acids. CDR1 SGDLS and CDR2 YYNGEE come from the germline V gene. The CDR3 coding sequence is TGTGCCAGCAGCTCGAGGGACAGCTCCTACTATGGCTACACCTTC. Amino acid sequence: CASSSRDSSYYGYTF.

This clonotype showed up many times. This rearrangement joins TRBV18 to TRBJ2-7, with D maybe TRBD1 (6 bases). V was clipped by 3 bases and J by 6 bases, with 15 bases between them. The CDR3 runs 14 residues. Germline V gene data show CDR1 as KGHSH and CDR2 as LQKENI. Written as DNA, the CDR3 is TGTGCCAGCTCACCGGGTGGGGGCAAGCTCGAGCAGTACTTC. This encodes CASSPGGGKLEQYF.

In this sample, this clonotype turned up many times. The CDR3 nucleotides are TGCAGTGCTTCCCCGGGTGGTTCCTACAATGAGCAGTTCTTC. Translating it yields CSASPGGSYNEQFF. V gene TRBV20-1 combines with J gene TRBJ2-1; D unclear. The length of the CDR3 is 14 residues. V was shortened by 5 bases and J by 1 base, with 12 bases between the two germline ends. Germline CDR1 DFQATT, CDR2 SNEGSKA (reference sequence).

This clonotype was observed at least ten times. The chain uses TRBV18 and TRBJ2-7; 8 nucleotides line up with TRBD2. This CDR3 has 15 residues. V shed 0 bases, J shed 2 bases, and the junction held 3 bases outside the gene matches. CDR1 KGHSH and CDR2 LQKENI come from the germline V gene. The CDR3 loop is CASSPPGLGAYEQYF. DNA of the CDR3: TGTGCCAGCTCACCACCGGGACTAGGTGCCTACGAGCAGTACTTC.

Only a few counts were recorded for this clonotype. V gene TRBV30 combines with J gene TRBJ2-2; D not certain. From germline, CDR1 is GTSNPN and CDR2 SVGIG (reference sequence). There are 14 residues in the CDR3. V was cut by 3 bases and J by 0 bases, with 8 bases left in between. CDR3 amino acids: CAWRLDSNTGELFF. CDR3 bases: TGTGCCTGGAGACTCGATTCGAACACCGGGGAGCTGTTTTTT. Together with reference TRBV30 and TRBJ2-2, the CDR3 gives the full variable domain: SQTIHQWPATLVQPVGSPLSLECTVEGTSNPNLYWYRQAAGRGLQLLFYSVGIGQISSEVPQNLSASRPQDRQFILSSKKLLLSDSGFYLCAWRLDSNTGELFFGEGSRLTVL.

In this sample, this clonotype turned up many times. The CDR3 DNA is TGTGCCAGCAGTTACAGGGCGACTGGAAACACCATATATTTT. It codes for CASSYRATGNTIYF. This rearrangement joins TRBV28 to TRBJ1-3, with D perhaps TRBD1 (6 bases). Germline CDR1 is MDHEN and CDR2 is SYDVKM. The CDR3 spans 14 residues. V lost 4 bases and J lost 2, with 9 bases in between.

This clonotype was seen many times. This rearrangement joins TRBV29-1 to TRBJ2-7, with a possible D match to TRBD1 (5 bases). The length of the CDR3 is 12 residues. In germline, CDR1 is SQVTM, CDR2 ANQGSEA. V was trimmed by 5 bases and J by 0 bases, leaving 8 bases between them. The CDR3 DNA reads TGCAGCGTTACGGACAACTCCTACGAGCAGTACTTC. Its translation: CSVTDNSYEQYF.

This clonotype came up many times. The chain joins TRBV6-2 or TRBV6-3 to TRBJ1-1, with 7 positions matching TRBD1. This CDR3 spans 13 amino acids. Looked up from germline, CDR1 is MNHEY and CDR2 is SVGEGT. The trim removed 5 bases at V and 3 bases at J, leaving 3 bases unmatched. CDR3 nucleotides: TGTGCCAGCAGTGTCCAGGGGGACACTGAAGCTTTCTTT. Translating it yields CASSVQGDTEAFF.

In its sample, this clonotype was seen many times. The chain uses TRBV12-3 or TRBV12-4 and TRBJ2-3; the match to TRBD2 covers 7 bases. J lost 6 bases, V lost 6 bases, and 9 bases had no gene match. This CDR3 has 14 amino acids. The CDR3 sequence: CASRPTGRPDTQYF. The CDR3 DNA is TGTGCCAGCAGACCGACCGGGAGGCCCGATACGCAGTATTTT.

This clonotype was counted ten times or more. This chain joins TRBV14 and TRBJ2-7, with 7 bases matching TRBD1. This CDR3 spans 15 amino acids. The V gene end was trimmed by 0 bases and the J gene end by 6 bases; junction bases not matched to a gene: 8. CDR1 and CDR2 (germline): SGHDN, FVKESK. Here the CDR3 reads CASSQDPRTGGEQYF. DNA of the CDR3: TGTGCCAGCAGCCAAGATCCGAGGACAGGAGGCGAGCAGTACTTC.

The sample holds many counts of this clonotype. The chain carries TRBV9 and TRBJ2-1; 12 bases map to TRBD2. V dropped 4 bases and J dropped 7; count of bases not matched to a gene: 6. The CDR3 spans 15 residues. The germline V gene encodes CDR1 SGDLS and CDR2 YYNGEE. CDR3 nucleotide sequence: TGTGCCAGCAGCAGAAGGACTAGCGGGAATAATGAGCAGTTCTTC. Protein product: CASSRRTSGNNEQFF. Complete variable domain (other parts from reference TRBV9 and TRBJ2-1): DSGVTQTPKHLITATGQRVTLRCSPRSGDLSVYWYQQSLDQGLQFLIQYYNGEERAKGNILERFSAQQFPDLHSELNLSSLELGDSALYFCASSRRTSGNNEQFFGPGTRLTVL.

This clonotype was observed at least ten times. V and J are TRBV27 and TRBJ2-3, with TRBD1 matching 7 bases. Trimming took 6 bases from V and 0 from J; bases not matched to a gene: 15. Germline loops: CDR1 MNHEY, CDR2 SMNVEV (reference sequence). The CDR3 runs to 18 residues. The CDR3 region is CASRRTSRTGTSTDTQYF. The CDR3 bases are TGTGCCAGCAGAAGAACATCAAGGACAGGCACTAGCACAGATACGCAGTATTTT.